This section outlines one T cell receptor (beta chain) sequence together with its context. Cohort assignment relied on participant-reported clinical history. This entry comes from a study of blood T cell repertoires in COVID-19. Study overall: Samples representing acute and convalescent COVID-19 were sourced from the United States, Italy and Spain.

After removal of 6 bases from V and 5 bases from J, the junction contained 12 bases not matched to a gene. Germline V gene sequence: CDR1 SGHDT, CDR2 YYEEEE. CDR3 length equals 15 residues. Profiled with immunoSEQ multiplex PCR; TCRdb holds only in-frame clones, not every one. Of fewer than 400,000 clones listed, approximately 88% are singletons. Material for sequencing was PBMCs or T cells enriched from blood (not recorded which). This receptor was obtained from a young man who had recovered from COVID-19. This rearrangement joins TRBV5-6 to TRBJ2-5, with TRBD1 matching 8 bases. CDR3 protein: CASTEGGRGLETQYF. The DNA of the CDR3 is TGTGCCAGCACCGAGGGAGGCAGGGGGCTGGAGACCCAGTACTTC.